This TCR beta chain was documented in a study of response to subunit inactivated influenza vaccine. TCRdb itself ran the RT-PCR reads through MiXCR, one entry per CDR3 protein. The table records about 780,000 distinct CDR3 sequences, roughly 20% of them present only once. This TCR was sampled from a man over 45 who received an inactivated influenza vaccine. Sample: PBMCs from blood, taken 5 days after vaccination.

The chain's CDR3 is CASSLIGVGGLGYEQYF. The CDR3 DNA reads TGTGCCAGCAGTTTGATAGGGGTGGGGGGGCTCGGCTACGAGCAGTACTTC. The V and J genes are TRBV27 and TRBJ2-7; tentatively, D is TRBD2 (7 bases). V lost 3 bases to trimming and J lost 3 bases, with 21 bases between them. There are 17 residues in the CDR3. Germline CDR1 is MNHEY and CDR2 is SMNVEV (reference sequence).